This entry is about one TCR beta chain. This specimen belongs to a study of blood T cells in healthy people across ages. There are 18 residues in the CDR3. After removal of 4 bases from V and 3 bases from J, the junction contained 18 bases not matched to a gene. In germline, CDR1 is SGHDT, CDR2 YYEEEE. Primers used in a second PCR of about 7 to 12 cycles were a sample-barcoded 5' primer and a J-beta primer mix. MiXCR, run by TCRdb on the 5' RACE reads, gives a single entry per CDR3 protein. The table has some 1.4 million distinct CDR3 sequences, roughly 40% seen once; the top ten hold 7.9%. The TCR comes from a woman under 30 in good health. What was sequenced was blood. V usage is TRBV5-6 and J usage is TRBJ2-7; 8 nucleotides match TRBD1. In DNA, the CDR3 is TGTGCCAGCAGCAAGACAACGGTGGGACAGGCGTACTACTACGAGCAGTACTTC. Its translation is CASSKTTVGQAYYYEQYF.